This T cell receptor beta chain came from a study of T cells expressing NK-cell markers. TCRdb reprocessed the 5' RACE reads, with one entry per CDR3 protein and no DNA. The sample has about 390,000 distinct CDR3 sequences, and its top ten clones hold about 10%. CDR1 and CDR2 (germline): SNHLY, FYNNEI. CDR3 size: 16 residues. This TCR derives from a woman in her forties or fifties in good health. The rearrangement links TRBV2 to TRBJ2-1. Material for sequencing was blood T cells: a sorted CD56 or NKG2C T cell subset, CD4+ or CD8+ T cells, or bulk PBMC T cells (not recorded which). The CDR3 sequence: CASSQAGWSPYNEQFF.